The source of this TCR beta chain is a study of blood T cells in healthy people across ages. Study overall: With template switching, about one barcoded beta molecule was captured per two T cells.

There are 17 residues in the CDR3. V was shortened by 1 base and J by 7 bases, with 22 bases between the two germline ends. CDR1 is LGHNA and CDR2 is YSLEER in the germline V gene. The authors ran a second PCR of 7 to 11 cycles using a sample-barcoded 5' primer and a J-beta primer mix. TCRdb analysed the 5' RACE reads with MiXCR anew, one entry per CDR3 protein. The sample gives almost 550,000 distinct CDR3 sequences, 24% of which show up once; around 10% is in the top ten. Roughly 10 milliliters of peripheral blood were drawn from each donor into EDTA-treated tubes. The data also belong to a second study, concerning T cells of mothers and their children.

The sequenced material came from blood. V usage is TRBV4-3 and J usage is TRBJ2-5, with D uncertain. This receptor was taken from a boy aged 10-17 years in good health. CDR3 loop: CASSQGTGPGVSPTQYF. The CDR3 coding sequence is TGCGCCAGCAGCCAAGGAACTGGACCTGGGGTATCTCCGACCCAGTACTTC.